Presented here are 32 T cell receptor beta chains from one specimen sequenced in a study of vaccination and CD4 T cells after COVID-19. No cognate antigen is known for these TCRs. Specified treatment: roughly nine-day PBMC culture with coronavirus spike peptide pools or control peptides (ViraFEST assay). Researchers used the Oncomine TCR Beta short-read assay to sequence DNA from cultured CD4+ T cells. TCRdb processed the PCR reads anew with MiXCR; each CDR3 protein has one entry. The sample includes approximately 17,000 distinct CDR3 sequences, roughly three quarters of them seen just once. The sample consisted of CD4+ T cells from blood, cultured in vitro. The receptors derive from a human donor who had recovered from COVID-19.

The V and J genes are TRBV2 and TRBJ1-2; weak D call: TRBD1 (6 bases). This CDR3 has 14 residues. V dropped 3 bases and J dropped 8 bases, with 16 bases sitting between them. Germline V gene lookup returns CDR1 SNHLY and CDR2 FYNNEI. Here the CDR3 reads CASSEEGGMWGYTF. CDR3 sequence (DNA): TGTGCCAGCAGTGAGGAAGGGGGAATGTGGGGCTACACCTTC. Variable domain in full (rest from reference TRBV2 and TRBJ1-2): EPEVTQTPSHQVTQMGQEVILRCVPISNHLYFYWYRQILGQKVEFLVSFYNNEISEKSEIFDDQFSVERPDGSNFTLKIRSTKLEDSAMYFCASSEEGGMWGYTFGSGTRLTVV.

The rearrangement links TRBV2 to TRBJ2-5; maybe TRBD2 (5 bases). The CDR3 runs 13 residues. The V end was cut by 6 bases, the J end by 5 bases, with 13 bases between. Germline V gene sequence: CDR1 SNHLY, CDR2 FYNNEI. The CDR3 protein is CASSTRTGETQYF. CDR3 coding DNA: TGTGCCAGCAGCACTAGGACCGGGGAGACCCAGTACTTC.

The chain has TRBV27 and TRBJ1-5, with no clear D. Trimming removed 5 bases from V and 4 bases from J, with 15 bases in between. Germline V lookup: CDR1 MNHEY, CDR2 SMNVEV (reference sequence). This CDR3 region has 15 residues. The DNA of the CDR3 is TGTGCCAGCAGTCCGGTAGGAGGTAGTAATCAGCCCCAGCATTTT. It yields the protein CASSPVGGSNQPQHF.

The chain uses TRBV2 and TRBJ2-5, with D perhaps assigned TRBD1 or TRBD2 (6 bases each). The V end lost 6 bases, the J end lost 2 bases, and 16 bases lay between the germline ends. This CDR3 comprises 15 residues. Per germline, CDR1 SNHLY and CDR2 FYNNEI. CDR3 residues: CASRGGEQGQETQYF. CDR3 sequence (DNA): TGTGCCAGCAGGGGGGGAGAGCAGGGGCAAGAGACCCAGTACTTC.

The gene calls are TRBV12-3 or TRBV12-4 and TRBJ2-5; TRBD1 might be the D (7 bases). This CDR3 comprises 13 residues. Deletions cut 3 bases from V and 4 bases from J, with 9 bases between. The CDR3 loop reads CASSFQGGETQYF. CDR3 sequence (DNA): TGTGCCAGCAGTTTTCAGGGGGGAGAGACCCAGTACTTC.

This clonotype was seen a few times. This chain uses TRBV27 with TRBJ1-2, with D hard to call. The length of the CDR3 is 14 residues. Germline lookup yields CDR1 MNHEY and CDR2 SMNVEV (reference sequence). V lost 4 bases, J lost 1 base, and 10 bases lay in between. DNA of the CDR3: TGTGCCAGCAGTTCCCACACTGATAACTATGGCTACACCTTC. Encoded protein: CASSSHTDNYGYTF.

The rearrangement uses TRBV30 and TRBJ1-1, with unresolved D. Trimming took 3 bases from V and 6 from J, leaving 8 bases between them. The CDR3 consists of 11 residues. CDR1 is GTSNPN, CDR2 SVGIG, per germline (reference sequence). Written as DNA, the CDR3 is TGTGCCTGGAGCGCGGGCTCTGAAGCTTTCTTT. It is translated as CAWSAGSEAFF.

This clonotype appeared a few times. This sequence joins TRBV6-2 or TRBV6-3 and TRBJ1-1; D call uncertain. The CDR3 is 15 amino acids. V was pared by 0 bases and J by 3 bases, with 11 bases between. From germline, CDR1 is MNHEY and CDR2 SVGEGT. In nucleotides, the CDR3 is TGTGCCAGCAGTTACTCCACCCGAAGGTACACTGAAGCTTTCTTT. Protein sequence: CASSYSTRRYTEAFF.

In its sample, this clonotype was seen a few times. The chain is built from TRBV6-5 and TRBJ1-5; D is undetermined. CDR3 size: 17 residues. Trimming took 0 bases from V and 0 from J, leaving 12 bases between them. Germline CDR1 reads MNHEY; CDR2 reads SVGAGI. The CDR3 nucleotides read TGTGCCAGCAGTTACTCGGGCCCGGACCATAGCAATCAGCCCCAGCATTTT. It is translated as CASSYSGPDHSNQPQHF.

This clonotype appeared a few times. J is TRBJ1-1 and V is TRBV5-5; D is possibly TRBD1 (5 bases). The germline V gene has CDR1 SGHKS and CDR2 YYEKEE (reference sequence). The CDR3 consists of 15 residues. V was pared by 0 bases and J by 1 base, with 10 bases between. The chain's CDR3 is CASSLDSGGNTEAFF. The CDR3 DNA reads TGTGCCAGCAGCTTGGATTCGGGGGGGAACACTGAAGCTTTCTTT.

The chain employs TRBV29-1 and TRBJ1-6; 7 bases agree with TRBD1. J gave up 5 bases and V 6 bases, and 7 bases lay outside the gene matches. This CDR3 is 14 amino acids long. Germline V gene data show CDR1 as SQVTM and CDR2 as ANQGSEA. The CDR3 region has the DNA TGCAGCGTCTCGGGACAGAATAATAATTCACCCCTCCACTTT. Protein: CSVSGQNNNSPLHF.

The chain employs TRBV6-2 or TRBV6-3 and TRBJ2-5, with D perhaps TRBD2 (5 bases). This CDR3 comprises 14 residues. CDR1 is MNHEY and CDR2 is SVGEGT in the germline V gene. Trimming took 5 bases from V and 1 from J, leaving 11 bases between them. The CDR3 sequence is CASSRRTAQETQYF. Written as DNA, the CDR3 is TGTGCCAGCAGTCGACGGACTGCCCAAGAGACCCAGTACTTC.

The chain uses TRBV7-9 and TRBJ2-5; TRBD1 might be the D (5 bases). The CDR3 covers 15 residues. Germline values: CDR1 SEHNR, CDR2 FQNEAQ (reference sequence). V lost 1 base, J lost 5 bases, and 14 bases lay in between. The CDR3 DNA is TGTGCCAGCAGCTTAGTTGCCAGGGTGGCGGAGACCCAGTACTTC. It is translated as CASSLVARVAETQYF.

This clonotype has a single count. The J gene is TRBJ2-7, the V gene TRBV24-1; TRBD1 agrees at 8 bases. Per the germline V gene, CDR1 is KGHDR and CDR2 is SFDVKD. The ends lost 3 bases at V and 2 bases at J; junction bases unmatched: 5. The CDR3 has 15 amino acids. The DNA for the CDR3 is TGTGCCACCAGTGATGGAGGACAGGGACCCTACGAGCAGTACTTC. This encodes CATSDGGQGPYEQYF.

This chain joins TRBV20-1 and TRBJ2-2, with unresolved D. Germline CDR1 reads DFQATT; CDR2 reads SNEGSKA (reference sequence). The V end was cut by 1 base, the J end by 2 bases, with 11 bases between. This CDR3 is built from 15 residues. The CDR3 nucleotides are TGCAGTGCTAGAGCCCCGGGCCTCAACACCGGGGAGCTGTTTTTT. It encodes CSARAPGLNTGELFF.

This sequence joins TRBV20-1 and TRBJ2-7, with 9 bases aligning to TRBD2. Per the germline V gene, CDR1 is DFQATT and CDR2 is SNEGSKA (reference sequence). With 1 base clipped from V and 0 bases from J, the junction kept 4 bases outside the gene matches. The CDR3 has 15 amino acids. In DNA form, the CDR3 reads TGCAGTGCTAGAGGGACTAGCGCCAACTCCTACGAGCAGTACTTC. It translates to CSARGTSANSYEQYF.

Only a few counts were recorded for this clonotype. J is TRBJ2-5 and V is TRBV6-5; 7 bases map to TRBD1. In germline, CDR1 is MNHEY, CDR2 SVGAGI. Trimming cost V 2 bases and J 2 bases; bases outside gene matches: 8. This CDR3 contains 16 residues. CDR3 nucleotides: TGTGCCAGCAGTTACGAGCAGCCGGGACAGCAAGAGACCCAGTACTTC. Translation gives CASSYEQPGQQETQYF.

This chain links TRBV27 with TRBJ2-7; 12 nucleotides line up with TRBD2. Per germline, CDR1 MNHEY and CDR2 SMNVEV (reference sequence). The CDR3 contains 17 residues. The V gene end was trimmed by 2 bases and the J gene end by 3 bases; junction bases not matched to a gene: 8. CDR3 loop: CASSLRASGRALYEQYF. CDR3 nucleotide sequence: TGTGCCAGCAGTTTAAGGGCTAGCGGGAGGGCCCTCTACGAGCAGTACTTC.

This clonotype occurred a few times. V usage is TRBV19 and J usage is TRBJ1-5; TRBD1 agrees at 8 bases. This CDR3 has 17 residues. In germline, CDR1 is LNHDA, CDR2 SQIVND (reference sequence). The V and J ends lost 5 bases and 7 bases, in that order; junction bases with no gene match: 16. The CDR3 DNA reads TGTGCCAGTAGTCCGCGCCGGGACAGGTTATGGGGGCAGCCCCAGCATTTT. It yields the protein CASSPRRDRLWGQPQHF. Variable domain in full (rest from reference TRBV19 and TRBJ1-5): DGGITQSPKYLFRKEGQNVTLSCEQNLNHDAMYWYRQDPGQGLRLIYYSQIVNDFQKGDIAEGYSVSREKKESFPLTVTSAQKNPTAFYLCASSPRRDRLWGQPQHFGDGTRLSIL.

This sequence joins TRBV19 and TRBJ2-3, with TRBD1 matching 12 bases. Germline assignment: CDR1 LNHDA and CDR2 SQIVND (reference sequence). The CDR3 loop spans 14 amino acids. Losses at the gene ends were 5 bases for V and 9 bases for J; bases not matched to a gene: 6. The CDR3 region has the DNA TGTGCCAGTAGTCCCGGGACAGGGGGCAGAACGCAGTATTTT. Its protein product is CASSPGTGGRTQYF.

This clonotype has just one count. The gene calls are TRBV7-2 and TRBJ2-7; 8 bases are a match to TRBD1. There are 13 residues in the CDR3. J was trimmed by 7 bases and V by 5 bases; bases with no gene match: 7. Per germline, CDR1 SGHTA and CDR2 FQGNSA. CDR3 sequence (DNA): TGTGCCAGCAGCCCCGGACAGGGCGGGGAGCAGTACTTC. Residues: CASSPGQGGEQYF.

This clonotype was counted between two and nine times. The J gene is TRBJ1-2, the V gene TRBV7-3, with no clear D. The V gene's germline CDR1 is SGHTA and CDR2 FQGTGA. V lost 3 bases to trimming and J lost 6 bases, with 17 bases between them. The CDR3 is 15 residues long. CDR3 nucleotide sequence: TGTGCCAGCAGCTTGAACGGACGGTTCGAGGATGGCTACACCTTC. Its translation: CASSLNGRFEDGYTF.

This clonotype has more than one count but fewer than ten. The V gene is TRBV20-1, the J gene TRBJ1-2; 7 bases align to TRBD1. CDR1 is DFQATT, CDR2 SNEGSKA, per germline (reference sequence). CDR3 length: 15 amino acids. Germline trimming cut 5 bases from V and 11 bases from J; bases unmatched to any gene: 20. The CDR3 region is CSAFYQPGQIMGYTF. CDR3 DNA: TGCAGTGCTTTTTATCAACCGGGACAGATCATGGGGTACACCTTC.

The sample holds a few counts of this clonotype. The chain links TRBV30 to TRBJ1-2, with 7 positions matching TRBD1. Trimming took 1 base from V and 6 from J; bases not matched to a gene: 2. In germline, CDR1 is GTSNPN, CDR2 SVGIG (reference sequence). The length of the CDR3 is 12 residues. CDR3 sequence: CAWSGDSDGYTF. CDR3 sequence (DNA): TGTGCCTGGAGTGGGGACAGCGATGGCTACACCTTC.

This clonotype has more than one count but fewer than ten. The chain has TRBV10-1 and TRBJ1-6, with a possible D match to TRBD1 (5 bases). Trimming cost V 7 bases and J 7 bases, with 20 bases left between them. The CDR3 has 16 residues. Per germline, CDR1 WNHNN and CDR2 SYGVQD (reference sequence). CDR3 region: CASKTVFETDNSPLHF. CDR3 in DNA: TGCGCCAGCAAAACCGTGTTTGAGACAGACAATTCACCCCTCCACTTT.

The V and J genes are TRBV21-1 and TRBJ1-2. TRBV21-1 is termed a pseudogene. The CDR3 loop spans 17 amino acids. The CDR3 nucleotides read TGTGCCAGCAGCTTTGTCGAGGTCAGGAAAGCTAACTATGGCTACACCTTC. Protein sequence: CASSFVEVRKANYGYTF.

The gene calls are TRBV6-1 and TRBJ1-6; D uncertain. The CDR3 spans 14 residues. The V end lost 5 bases, the J end lost 4 bases, and 9 bases lay between the germline ends. In germline, CDR1 is MNHNS, CDR2 SASEGT. The CDR3 bases are TGTGCCAGCAGTCGTACGCAGTATAATTCACCCCTCCACTTT. Translation gives CASSRTQYNSPLHF.

This rearrangement joins TRBV6-1 to TRBJ1-5; D perhaps matches TRBD1 (6 bases). From germline, CDR1 is MNHNS and CDR2 SASEGT. CDR3 length: 15 residues. Trimming removed 5 bases at V and 6 bases at J, with 17 bases between. The CDR3 DNA reads TGTGCCAGCAGTCTCACAGGGCTAGGGGGTCAGCCCCAGCATTTT. Amino acid sequence: CASSLTGLGGQPQHF.

CDR3 protein: CASAQTGDVGYTF. The CDR3 region has the DNA TGTGCCAGCGCACAGACAGGGGATGTTGGCTACACCTTC. The chain uses TRBV6-2 or TRBV6-3 and TRBJ1-2, with 8 bases lining up with TRBD1. The V and J ends lost 8 bases and 7 bases, in that order; junction bases with no gene match: 9. CDR3 length: 13 residues. CDR1 and CDR2 from the germline V gene are MNHEY and SVGEGT.

The J gene is TRBJ2-3, the V gene TRBV20-1; TRBD1 agrees at 7 bases. Unmatched junction bases numbered 3, after V lost 8 bases and J lost 1 base. There are 12 residues in the CDR3. Looked up from germline, CDR1 is DFQATT and CDR2 is SNEGSKA (reference sequence). As DNA, the CDR3 is TGCAGTCGCCAGGGGGGCACAGATACGCAGTATTTT. Its translation is CSRQGGTDTQYF.

This chain joins TRBV7-2 and TRBJ2-5, with a possible D match to TRBD1 (6 bases). The CDR3 runs to 13 residues. V was pared by 2 bases and J by 4 bases, with 8 bases between. Germline loops: CDR1 SGHTA, CDR2 FQGNSA. CDR3 nucleotide sequence: TGTGCCAGCAGCTTAATAGGGGGAGAGACCCAGTACTTC. Translation gives CASSLIGGETQYF.

J is TRBJ2-7 and V is TRBV28; 7 bases align to TRBD1. The CDR3 spans 16 residues. Per the germline V gene, CDR1 is MDHEN and CDR2 is SYDVKM. V was clipped by 5 bases and J by 1 base; unmatched bases: 11. The CDR3 spells CASSTHRDRESYEQYF. CDR3 coding DNA: TGTGCCAGCAGTACCCATCGGGACAGAGAGTCCTACGAGCAGTACTTC.